The rows below give T cell receptor beta chains drawn from one sample of a study of cytomegalovirus exposure and HLA in healthy donors. Clones were read by immunoSEQ multiplex PCR, and TCRdb kept only the in-frame ones, dropping some. The data hold 110,000 to 150,000 clones, with around 9.7% observed a single time. The sample consisted of PBMCs. These receptors originate from a man aged 50 to 60 in good health and CMV-seronegative. The CDR3 runs from the conserved cysteine through the conserved F or W. D genes are given only for firm matches. Clone size, where shown, is once, few, many, or a class for clones that have expanded.

CDR3aa	CDR3nt	abundance	v_gene	j_gene	d_gene
CASSRPDRATEAFF	TGTGCCAGCAGCCGACCAGACAGGGCCACTGAAGCTTTCTTT	NA	TRBV28	TRBJ1-1	TRBD1
CASSQRTGGWTGELFF	TGTGCCAGCAGCCAGAGGACAGGGGGCTGGACCGGGGAGCTGTTTTTT	NA	TRBV7-4	TRBJ2-2	TRBD1
CASSGGPRSPLHF	TGTGCCAGTAGTGGGGGCCCCCGTTCACCCCTCCACTTT	few	TRBV19	TRBJ1-6	NA
CASSKGLTDTEAFF	TGTGCCAGCAGCAAAGGACTGACCGACACTGAAGCTTTCTTT	NA	TRBV14	TRBJ1-1	NA
CASRHRGGTETQYF	TGTGCCAGCAGGCACCGGGGGGGGACGGAGACCCAGTACTTC	few	TRBV6-5	TRBJ2-5	TRBD2
CASRTGLAGDSEQFF	TGTGCCAGCAGGACGGGCTTAGCGGGAGACAGTGAGCAGTTCTTC	few	TRBV6-6	TRBJ2-1	TRBD2
CASSRVDRAGNTIYF	TGTGCCAGCAGCCGCGTAGACAGGGCTGGAAACACCATATATTTT	few	TRBV7-9	TRBJ1-3	TRBD1
CAWSVTGGDTEAFF	TGTGCCTGGAGTGTGACAGGGGGTGACACTGAAGCTTTCTTT	few	TRBV30	TRBJ1-1	TRBD1
CAISAGVAGSGANVLTF	TGTGCCATCAGTGCGGGTGTTGCTGGCTCTGGGGCCAACGTCCTGACTTTC	few	TRBV10-3	TRBJ2-6	NA
CASSSQGHPNYGYTF	TGTGCCAGCAGCTCACAGGGGCACCCTAACTATGGCTACACCTTC	few	TRBV7-9	TRBJ1-2	TRBD1
CASSRDRDYGYTF	TGTGCCAGCAGCCGGGACAGGGACTATGGCTACACCTTC	NA	TRBV5-4	TRBJ1-2	TRBD1
CASSRQNEQFF	TGTGCCAGCAGTCGACAGAATGAGCAGTTCTTC	few	TRBV6-5	TRBJ2-1	NA
CATSQSSSQPQHF	TGTGCCACTTCCCAATCTTCCAGTCAGCCCCAGCATTTT	NA	TRBV19	TRBJ1-5	NA